The rows below give T cell receptor beta chains drawn from one sample of a study of naive and memory T cell subsets. Using its own MiXCR run on the UMI-ligation and nested PCR reads, TCRdb lists one record per CDR3 protein. The sample consists of about 150,000 distinct CDR3 sequences, under 25% of them appearing once. The sequencing input was naive CD4+ T cells from blood. These receptors were collected from a human donor in good health. Both conserved end residues are part of each CDR3. Fields, in order: clone size, V gene, D gene, J gene, CDR3 DNA, CDR3 protein. The D gene is left open where the match is weak. Size is omitted from some rows. Given values are once, few, many or a class for expanded clones.

NA	TRBV7-9	TRBD2	TRBJ2-1	TGTGCCAGCAGCCCTACTAGCGCCTATTACTCCTACAATGAGCAGTTCTTC	CASSPTSAYYSYNEQFF
few	TRBV28	NA	TRBJ2-5	TGTGCCAGCAGTAGCCCGGCCGCAGGTCAAGAGACCCAGTACTTC	CASSSPAAGQETQYF
NA	TRBV5-1	NA	TRBJ1-1	TGCGCCAGCAGCTTGTTCGCAGGCAACACTGAAGCTTTCTTT	CASSLFAGNTEAFF
few	TRBV20-1	NA	TRBJ2-7	TGCAGTGCTAGAGATGGGAGGATCGAGCAGTACTTC	CSARDGRIEQYF
many	TRBV20-1	TRBD1	TRBJ2-3	TGCAGTGCTAGCGGGAACAGGGGATCCACAGATACGCAGTATTTT	CSASGNRGSTDTQYF
many	TRBV27	NA	TRBJ2-7	TGTGCCAGCAGTTCTACCTACGAGCAGTACTTC	CASSSTYEQYF
few	TRBV7-6	TRBD2	TRBJ2-1	TGTGCCAGCAGCATTACGGGACTAGTCCTCAATGAGCAGTTCTTC	CASSITGLVLNEQFF
NA	TRBV5-1	TRBD2	TRBJ2-2	TGCGCCAGCAGCTTGGTAGCGGGACGCACCGGGGAGCTGTTTTTT	CASSLVAGRTGELFF
NA	TRBV19	NA	TRBJ2-1	TGTGCCAGTAGTCCCCCTGCTTCCCGGCAGGGTGAGCAGTTCTTC	CASSPPASRQGEQFF
many	TRBV12-5	NA	TRBJ1-1	TGTGCTAGTGGTTCCCCCCGCGGTTTAAACACTGAAGCTTTCTTT	CASGSPRGLNTEAFF
many	TRBV27	NA	TRBJ1-6	TGTGCCAGCCGTGTATGGTCTAATTCACCCCTCCACTTT	CASRVWSNSPLHF
many	TRBV29-1	TRBD1	TRBJ2-1	TGCAGCGTGGTAATATCACCGGGACAGACGTTCTTC	CSVVISPGQTFF
NA	TRBV12-3/TRBV12-4	NA	TRBJ1-4	TGTGCCAGCAGTGGCAGGAGACTGGGAAAACTGTTTTTT	CASSGRRLGKLFF
NA	TRBV18	NA	TRBJ2-3	TGTGCCAGCTCAGCGGAACAGGGATCAGATACGCAGTATTTT	CASSAEQGSDTQYF
NA	TRBV12-3/TRBV12-4	NA	TRBJ1-3	TGTGCCAGCAGTGAGACAGCAGGAAACACCATATATTTT	CASSETAGNTIYF
NA	TRBV19	TRBD2	TRBJ2-1	TGTGCCAGTAGTAGGACTAGCGGGAGTACCTCCTACAATGAGCAGTTCTTC	CASSRTSGSTSYNEQFF
many	TRBV5-6	NA	TRBJ2-6	TGTGCCAGCAGCACGGGCTACTCTGGGGCCAACGTCCTGACTTTC	CASSTGYSGANVLTF
few	TRBV6-6	TRBD1	TRBJ2-7	TGTGCCAGCCAGTTAGGACAGGTGACCTACGAGCAGTACTTC	CASQLGQVTYEQYF
NA	TRBV6-4	NA	TRBJ1-4	TGTGCCAGCAGTCCCCTCGGGGCTAGGGGAGAAAAACTGTTTTTT	CASSPLGARGEKLFF
few	TRBV4-1	NA	TRBJ1-1	TGCGCCAGCAGCCAAGTAATGGGCAGGGACACTGAAGCTTTCTTT	CASSQVMGRDTEAFF
few	TRBV4-1	NA	TRBJ1-2	TGCGCCAGCAGCCAAGATCTAACAGCTCTCTATGGCTACACCTTC	CASSQDLTALYGYTF
NA	TRBV3-1	NA	TRBJ1-3	TGTGCCAGCAGCCACACAGGGATCGGAAACACCATATATTTT	CASSHTGIGNTIYF
NA	TRBV24-1	NA	TRBJ2-5	TGTGCCACCAGGGGCCTCCCGGGGGAGACCCAGTACTTC	CATRGLPGETQYF
NA	TRBV7-9	NA	TRBJ1-5	TGTGCCAGCAGCTTAGAGACGTGGGATCAGCCCCAGCATTTT	CASSLETWDQPQHF
many	TRBV5-5	NA	TRBJ1-1	TGTGCCAGCAGGCTGGGACTGCCCAATGAAGCTTTCTTT	CASRLGLPNEAFF
many	TRBV7-3	NA	TRBJ2-1	TGTGCCAGCAGCCCTCTTGGGCGGGGTTTTTACAATGAGCAGTTCTTC	CASSPLGRGFYNEQFF
NA	TRBV11-1	TRBD2	TRBJ2-5	TGTGCCAGCAGCTTAGAGCGCCTAGCGGGAGCTCCCGAGACCCAGTACTTC	CASSLERLAGAPETQYF
few	TRBV6-5	TRBD1	TRBJ1-2	TGTGCCAGCAGTCCTAGGGGGCGCGCCCTTAACTATGGCTACACCTTC	CASSPRGRALNYGYTF
NA	TRBV11-2	NA	TRBJ2-7	TGTGCCAGCAGGCCGGTTGGGTCCTACGAGCAGTACTTC	CASRPVGSYEQYF
NA	TRBV6-5	NA	TRBJ2-3	TGTGCCAGCAGTTACTTTGGGCAGAGCACAGATACGCAGTATTTT	CASSYFGQSTDTQYF
NA	TRBV14	NA	TRBJ2-1	TGTGCCAGCAGCCATCTACAAGGAGGGCGCAATGAGCAGTTCTTC	CASSHLQGGRNEQFF
NA	TRBV7-9	NA	TRBJ2-5	TGTGCCAGCAGCCACCGCGCGGGATGGCAAGAGACCCAGTACTTC	CASSHRAGWQETQYF
NA	TRBV5-6	NA	TRBJ2-2	TGTGCCAGCAGCTTACCATGGGGGATCGGGGAGCTGTTTTTT	CASSLPWGIGELFF
NA	TRBV7-9	TRBD2	TRBJ2-1	TGTGCCAGCAGATACCAAGCGGGAGGGTCCTACAATGAGCAGTTCTTC	CASRYQAGGSYNEQFF
NA	TRBV4-2	TRBD2	TRBJ2-1	TGTGCCAGCAGCCAAGCGACTAGCGGGAGCATCAGTGAGCAGTTCTTC	CASSQATSGSISEQFF
once	TRBV5-1	NA	TRBJ1-1	TGCGCCAGCAGCTTGTATGGGGCTGAGACTGAAGCTTTCTTT	CASSLYGAETEAFF
NA	TRBV2	TRBD1	TRBJ2-1	TGTGCCAGCATTCGGGACAGGGGATACAATGAGCAGTTCTTC	CASIRDRGYNEQFF
few	TRBV27	NA	TRBJ2-7	TGTGCCAGCAGTTTATCGGCGCGTCGGAGGGAGCAGTACTTC	CASSLSARRREQYF
few	TRBV20-1	TRBD2	TRBJ2-7	TGCAGTGCTACCCTAGCGGGAGGGTCCTACGAGCAGTACTTC	CSATLAGGSYEQYF
NA	TRBV24-1	TRBD2	TRBJ2-3	TGTGCCACCAGTGAGTCCGGGACTAGCGGGACAGATACGCAGTATTTT	CATSESGTSGTDTQYF
NA	TRBV6-5	NA	TRBJ1-5	TGTGCCAGCAGCCCTAGGGGTTGGTATCAGCCCCAGCATTTT	CASSPRGWYQPQHF
few	TRBV5-1	TRBD1	TRBJ1-1	TGCGCCAGCAGCTTGATCCCAGGGGGATTGAACACTGAAGCTTTCTTT	CASSLIPGGLNTEAFF
NA	TRBV2	NA	TRBJ2-3	TGTGCCAGCAGCGGACTAAGGGGGACAGATACGCAGTATTTT	CASSGLRGTDTQYF
many	TRBV29-1	NA	TRBJ2-1	TGCAGCGGAACAGGGATCGGAAACAATGAGCAGTTCTTC	CSGTGIGNNEQFF
NA	TRBV6-5	NA	TRBJ1-5	TGTGCCAGCAGCCTGGCGTCTAGCAATCAGCCCCAGCATTTT	CASSLASSNQPQHF